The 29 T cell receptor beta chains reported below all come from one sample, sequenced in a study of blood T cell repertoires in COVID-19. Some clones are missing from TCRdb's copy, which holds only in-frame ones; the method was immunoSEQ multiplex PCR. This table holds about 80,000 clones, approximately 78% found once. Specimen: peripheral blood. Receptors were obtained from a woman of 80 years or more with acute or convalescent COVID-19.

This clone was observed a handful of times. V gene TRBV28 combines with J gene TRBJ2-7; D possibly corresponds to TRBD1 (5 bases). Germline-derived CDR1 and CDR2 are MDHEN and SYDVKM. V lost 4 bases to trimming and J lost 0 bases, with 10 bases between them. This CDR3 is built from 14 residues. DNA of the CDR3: TGTGCCAGCAGTTCCCCAGGGTTCTCCTACGAGCAGTACTTC. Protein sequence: CASSSPGFSYEQYF.

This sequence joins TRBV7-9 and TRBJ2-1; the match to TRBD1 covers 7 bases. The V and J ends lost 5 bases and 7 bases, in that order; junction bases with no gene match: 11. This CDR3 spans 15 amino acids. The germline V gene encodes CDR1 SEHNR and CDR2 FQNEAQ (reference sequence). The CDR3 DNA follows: TGTGCCAGCAGCCTCACGACAGGGCTGGGTAATGAGCAGTTCTTC. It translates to CASSLTTGLGNEQFF.

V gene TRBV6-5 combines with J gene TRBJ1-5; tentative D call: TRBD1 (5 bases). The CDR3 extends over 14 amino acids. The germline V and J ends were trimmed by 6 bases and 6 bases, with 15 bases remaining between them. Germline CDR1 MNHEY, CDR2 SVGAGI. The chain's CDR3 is CASSNRGASQPQHF. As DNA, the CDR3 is TGTGCCAGCAGCAACCGTGGGGCAAGTCAGCCCCAGCATTTT.

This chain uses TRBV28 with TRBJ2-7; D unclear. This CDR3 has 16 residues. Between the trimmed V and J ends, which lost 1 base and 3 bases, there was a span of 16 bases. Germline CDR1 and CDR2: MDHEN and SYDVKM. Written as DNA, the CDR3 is TGTGCCAGCAGTTTATTCCACAGAAAGAATGGCTACGAGCAGTACTTC. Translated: CASSLFHRKNGYEQYF.

The CDR3 loop reads CASSLRQMNTEAFF. CDR3 DNA: TGTGCCAGCAGCTTGCGGCAGATGAACACTGAAGCTTTCTTT. The chain carries TRBV7-2 and TRBJ1-1; D not certain. The germline V gene has CDR1 SGHTA and CDR2 FQGNSA. The V end lost 3 bases, the J end lost 0 bases, and 8 bases lay between the germline ends. The CDR3 is 14 residues long.

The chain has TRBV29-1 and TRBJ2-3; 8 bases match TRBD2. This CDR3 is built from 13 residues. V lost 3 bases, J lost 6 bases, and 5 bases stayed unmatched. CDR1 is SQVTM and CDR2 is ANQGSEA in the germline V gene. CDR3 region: CSVDWRGADTQYF. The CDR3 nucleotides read TGCAGCGTTGATTGGCGGGGGGCGGATACGCAGTATTTT.

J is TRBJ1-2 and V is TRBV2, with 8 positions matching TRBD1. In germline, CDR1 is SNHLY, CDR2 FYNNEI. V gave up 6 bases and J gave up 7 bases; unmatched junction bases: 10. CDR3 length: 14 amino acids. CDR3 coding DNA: TGTGCCAGCAGCCCTCAGGGGGCGGTCTCTGGCTACACCTTC. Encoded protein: CASSPQGAVSGYTF.

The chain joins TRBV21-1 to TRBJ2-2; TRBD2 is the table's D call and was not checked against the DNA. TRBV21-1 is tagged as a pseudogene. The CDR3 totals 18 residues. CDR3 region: CASSKEYALSPRHRGAVF. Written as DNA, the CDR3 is TGTGCCAGCAGCAAAGAGTATGCTTTGTCTCCTCGACACCGGGGAGCTGTTTTT.

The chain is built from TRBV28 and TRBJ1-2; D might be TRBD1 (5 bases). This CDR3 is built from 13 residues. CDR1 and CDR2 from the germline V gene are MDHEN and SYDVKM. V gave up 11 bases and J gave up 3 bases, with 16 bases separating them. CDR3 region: CASERTGHYGYTF. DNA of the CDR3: TGTGCCTCCGAACGAACAGGACACTATGGCTACACCTTC.

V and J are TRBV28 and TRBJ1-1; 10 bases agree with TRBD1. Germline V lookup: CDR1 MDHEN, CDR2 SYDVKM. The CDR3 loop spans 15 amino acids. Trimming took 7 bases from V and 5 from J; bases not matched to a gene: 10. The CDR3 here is CASTRTGGYGTEAFF. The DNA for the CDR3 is TGTGCCAGCACGCGGACAGGGGGTTATGGAACTGAAGCTTTCTTT.

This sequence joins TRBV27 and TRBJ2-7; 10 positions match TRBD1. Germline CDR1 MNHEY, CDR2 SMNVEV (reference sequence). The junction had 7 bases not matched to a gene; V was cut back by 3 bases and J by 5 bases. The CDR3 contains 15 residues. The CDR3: CASSFGRDRGNEQYF. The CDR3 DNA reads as TGTGCCAGCAGTTTCGGCCGGGACAGGGGTAACGAGCAGTACTTC.

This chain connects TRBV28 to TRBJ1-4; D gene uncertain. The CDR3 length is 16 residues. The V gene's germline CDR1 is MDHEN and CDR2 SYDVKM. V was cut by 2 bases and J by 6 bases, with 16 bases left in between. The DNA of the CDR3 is TGTGCCAGCAGTTTAAGTTTGGGCCCCGGATATGAAAAACTGTTTTTT. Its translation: CASSLSLGPGYEKLFF.

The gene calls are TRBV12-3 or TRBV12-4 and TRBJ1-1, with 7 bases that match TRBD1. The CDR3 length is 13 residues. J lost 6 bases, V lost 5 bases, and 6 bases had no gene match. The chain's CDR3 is CASSRRQGSEAFF. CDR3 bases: TGTGCCAGCAGTCGCCGACAGGGCTCTGAAGCTTTCTTT.

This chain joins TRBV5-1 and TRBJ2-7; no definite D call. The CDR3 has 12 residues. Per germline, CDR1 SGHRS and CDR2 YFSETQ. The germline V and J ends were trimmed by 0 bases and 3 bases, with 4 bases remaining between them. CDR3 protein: CASSLGLYEQYF. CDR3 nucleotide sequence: TGCGCCAGCAGCTTGGGTCTCTACGAGCAGTACTTC. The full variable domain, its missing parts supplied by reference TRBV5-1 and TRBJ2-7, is KAGVTQTPRYLIKTRGQQVTLSCSPISGHRSVSWYQQTPGQGLQFLFEYFSETQRNKGNFPGRFSGRQFSNSRSEMNVSTLELGDSALYLCASSLGLYEQYFGPGTRLTVT.

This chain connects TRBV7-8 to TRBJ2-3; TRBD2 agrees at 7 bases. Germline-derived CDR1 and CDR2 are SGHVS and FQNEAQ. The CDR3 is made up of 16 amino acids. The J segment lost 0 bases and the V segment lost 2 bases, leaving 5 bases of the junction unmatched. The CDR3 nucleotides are TGTGCCAGCAGCTTAACGGGGGGATCTAGCACAGATACGCAGTATTTT. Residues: CASSLTGGSSTDTQYF.

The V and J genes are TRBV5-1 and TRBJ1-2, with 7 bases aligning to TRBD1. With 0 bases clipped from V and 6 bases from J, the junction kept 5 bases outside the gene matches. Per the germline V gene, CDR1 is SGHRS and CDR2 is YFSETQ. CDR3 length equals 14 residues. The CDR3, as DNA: TGCGCCAGCAGCTTGGGGCCAGGGGGGAATGGCTACACCTTC. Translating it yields CASSLGPGGNGYTF.

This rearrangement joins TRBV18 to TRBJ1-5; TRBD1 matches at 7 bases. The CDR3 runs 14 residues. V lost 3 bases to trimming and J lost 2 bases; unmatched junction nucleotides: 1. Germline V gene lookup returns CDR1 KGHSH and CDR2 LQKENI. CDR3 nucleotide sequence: TGTGCCAGCTCACCCGGACAGGGCAATCAGCCCCAGCATTTT. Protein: CASSPGQGNQPQHF.

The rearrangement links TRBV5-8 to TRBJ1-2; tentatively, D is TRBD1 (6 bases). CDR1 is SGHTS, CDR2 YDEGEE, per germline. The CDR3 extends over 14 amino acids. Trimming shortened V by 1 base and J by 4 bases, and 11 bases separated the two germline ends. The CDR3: CASSLPGQRYGYTF. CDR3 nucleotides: TGTGCCAGCAGCTTGCCCGGACAGCGCTATGGCTACACCTTC.

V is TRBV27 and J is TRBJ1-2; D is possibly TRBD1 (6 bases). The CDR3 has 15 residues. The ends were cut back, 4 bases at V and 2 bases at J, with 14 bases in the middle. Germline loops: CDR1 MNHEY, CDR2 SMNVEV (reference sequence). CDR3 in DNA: TGTGCCAGCAGTTCTCTCCGGGACACGAACTATGGCTACACCTTC. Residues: CASSSLRDTNYGYTF.

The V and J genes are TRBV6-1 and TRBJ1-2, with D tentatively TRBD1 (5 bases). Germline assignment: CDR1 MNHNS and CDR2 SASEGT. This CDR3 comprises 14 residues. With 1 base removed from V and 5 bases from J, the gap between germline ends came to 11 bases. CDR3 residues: CASSEVTDLYGYTF. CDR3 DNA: TGTGCCAGCAGTGAAGTGACAGACCTGTATGGCTACACCTTC.

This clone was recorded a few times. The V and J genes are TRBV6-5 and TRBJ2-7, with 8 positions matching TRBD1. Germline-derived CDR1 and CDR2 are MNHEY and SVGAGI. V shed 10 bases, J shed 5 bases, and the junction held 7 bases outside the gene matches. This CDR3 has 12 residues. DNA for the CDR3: TGTGCCACCTCGGCAGGGGGCAACGAGCAGTACTTC. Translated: CATSAGGNEQYF.

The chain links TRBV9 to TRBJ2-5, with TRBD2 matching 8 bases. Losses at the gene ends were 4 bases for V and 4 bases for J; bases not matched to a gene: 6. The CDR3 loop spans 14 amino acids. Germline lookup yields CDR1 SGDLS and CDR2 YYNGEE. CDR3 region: CASSPRTSLETQYF. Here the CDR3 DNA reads TGTGCCAGCAGCCCCCGGACTAGCTTAGAGACCCAGTACTTC.

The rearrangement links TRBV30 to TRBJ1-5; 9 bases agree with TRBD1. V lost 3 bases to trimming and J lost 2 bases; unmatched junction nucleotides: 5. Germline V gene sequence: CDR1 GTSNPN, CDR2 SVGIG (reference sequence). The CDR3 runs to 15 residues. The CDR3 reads CAWRRDRAGNQPQHF. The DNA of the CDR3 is TGTGCCTGGAGGAGGGACAGGGCGGGCAATCAGCCCCAGCATTTT.

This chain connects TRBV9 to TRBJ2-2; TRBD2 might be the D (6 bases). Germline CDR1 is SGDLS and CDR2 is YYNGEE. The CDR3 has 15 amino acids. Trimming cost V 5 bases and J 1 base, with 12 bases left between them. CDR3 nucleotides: TGTGCCAGCAGTCGACTAGACATGAACACCGGGGAGCTGTTTTTT. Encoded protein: CASSRLDMNTGELFF.

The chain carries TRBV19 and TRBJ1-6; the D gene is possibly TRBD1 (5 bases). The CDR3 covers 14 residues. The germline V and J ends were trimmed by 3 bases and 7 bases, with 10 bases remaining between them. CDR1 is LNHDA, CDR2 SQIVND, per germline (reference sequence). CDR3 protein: CASSMPGRNSPLHF. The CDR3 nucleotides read TGTGCCAGTAGTATGCCAGGGCGCAATTCACCCCTCCACTTT.

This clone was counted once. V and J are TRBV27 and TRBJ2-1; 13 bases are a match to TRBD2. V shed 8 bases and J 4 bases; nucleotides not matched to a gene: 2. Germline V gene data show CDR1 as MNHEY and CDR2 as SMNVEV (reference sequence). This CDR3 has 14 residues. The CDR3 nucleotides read TGTGCCAGCGGACTAGCGGGAGATTACAATGAGCAGTTCTTC. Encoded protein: CASGLAGDYNEQFF.

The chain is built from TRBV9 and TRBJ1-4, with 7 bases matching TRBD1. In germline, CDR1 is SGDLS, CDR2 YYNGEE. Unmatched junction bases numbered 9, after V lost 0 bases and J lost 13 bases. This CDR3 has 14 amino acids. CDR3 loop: CASSVAGTEDRLFF. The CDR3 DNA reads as TGTGCCAGCAGCGTAGCCGGGACAGAGGATAGACTGTTTTTT.

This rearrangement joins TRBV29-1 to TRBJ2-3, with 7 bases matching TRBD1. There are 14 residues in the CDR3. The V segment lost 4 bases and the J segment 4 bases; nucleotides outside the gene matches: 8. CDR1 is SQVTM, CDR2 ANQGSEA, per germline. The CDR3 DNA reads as TGCAGCGTTGGGGACAGCCTGCCCGCAGATACGCAGTATTTT. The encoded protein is CSVGDSLPADTQYF.

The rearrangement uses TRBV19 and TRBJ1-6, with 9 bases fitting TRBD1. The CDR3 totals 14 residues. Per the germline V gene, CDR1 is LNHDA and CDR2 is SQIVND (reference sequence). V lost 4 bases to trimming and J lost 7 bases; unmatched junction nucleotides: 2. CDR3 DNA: TGTGCCAGTAGTAGGGACAGGGAGAATTCACCCCTCCACTTT. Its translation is CASSRDRENSPLHF.